The 28 T cell receptor beta chains given below trace back to one sample, sequenced in a study of blood T cell repertoires in COVID-19. Sequenced by immunoSEQ multiplex PCR; TCRdb stores in-frame clones only, minus some. Of about 260,000 clones in the sample, roughly 86% were seen once. Sequenced: peripheral blood. These receptors were obtained from a man aged 35 to 55 who had recovered from COVID-19.

V gene TRBV14 combines with J gene TRBJ1-1, with TRBD1 matching over 7 bases. V dropped 3 bases and J dropped 1; count of bases not matched to a gene: 2. The CDR3 spans 14 residues. Germline-derived CDR1 and CDR2 are SGHDN and FVKESK. For the CDR3, the DNA is TGTGCCAGCAGCCACAGGGGGGAGAACACTGAAGCTTTCTTT. This gives the protein CASSHRGENTEAFF.

The chain's CDR3 is CAWSAKSTQYF. In DNA form, the CDR3 reads TGTGCCTGGAGTGCAAAATCGACCCAGTACTTC. V usage is TRBV30 and J usage is TRBJ2-5; D gene uncertain. CDR1 and CDR2 from the germline V gene are GTSNPN and SVGIG (reference sequence). The CDR3 loop spans 11 amino acids. V lost 1 base and J lost 7, with 7 bases in between.

The J gene is TRBJ2-7, the V gene TRBV2; TRBD2 aligns across 11 bases. V dropped 7 bases and J dropped 5; count of bases not matched to a gene: 7. Germline lookup yields CDR1 SNHLY and CDR2 FYNNEI. This CDR3 has 14 residues. The CDR3, as DNA: TGTGCCAGCATTAGCGGGAGGGCCATGAACGAGCAGTACTTC. Protein product: CASISGRAMNEQYF.

V and J are TRBV18 and TRBJ2-1; TRBD2 matches at 12 bases. The V and J ends lost 2 bases and 2 bases, in that order; junction bases with no gene match: 4. Looked up from germline, CDR1 is KGHSH and CDR2 is LQKENI. The CDR3 is 17 amino acids. The CDR3 nucleotides are TGTGCCAGCTCACCATGGTCTAGCGGGAGGGCCTACAATGAGCAGTTCTTC. Its translation is CASSPWSSGRAYNEQFF.

The V call is TRBV29-1, the J call TRBJ2-1; 9 positions agree with TRBD1. Per germline, CDR1 SQVTM and CDR2 ANQGSEA. V was pared by 6 bases and J by 5 bases, with 8 bases of the junction left unmatched. This CDR3 spans 14 amino acids. The CDR3 DNA is TGCAGCGTCAAAACAGGGGGCAAGGACAATGAGCAGTTCTTC. Translated: CSVKTGGKDNEQFF.

The rearrangement links TRBV4-1 to TRBJ2-1; TRBD2 is a possible D gene (7 bases). V was pared by 7 bases and J by 5 bases, with 18 bases between. The germline V gene encodes CDR1 MGHRA and CDR2 YSYEKL. The CDR3 spans 15 residues. CDR3: CASTRGGASNNEQFF. The CDR3 DNA follows: TGCGCCAGCACCCGAGGGGGGGCAAGTAACAATGAGCAGTTCTTC.

J is TRBJ2-5 and V is TRBV6-5, with 9 nucleotides matching TRBD1. V shed 2 bases, J shed 11 bases, and the junction held 3 bases outside the gene matches. The CDR3 loop spans 12 amino acids. CDR1 is MNHEY, CDR2 SVGAGI, per germline. The CDR3 is CASSYPGTGQYF. The CDR3 region has the DNA TGTGCCAGCAGTTACCCCGGGACAGGGCAGTACTTC.

The J gene is TRBJ2-2, the V gene TRBV6-2 or TRBV6-3; perhaps TRBD2 as D (6 bases). V lost 5 bases and J 6 bases, leaving 19 bases between the germline ends. This CDR3 comprises 16 residues. Germline V gene data show CDR1 as MNHEY and CDR2 as SVGEGT. The CDR3 is CASSQSPGVSSGELFF. CDR3 coding DNA: TGTGCCAGCAGTCAGTCACCGGGAGTTAGCTCCGGGGAGCTGTTTTTT.

This chain joins TRBV6-1 and TRBJ1-1; 7 nucleotides match TRBD1. The CDR3 is 12 residues long. Germline assignment: CDR1 MNHNS and CDR2 SASEGT. The junction had 6 bases not matched to a gene; V was cut back by 3 bases and J by 11 bases. CDR3 region: CASSEGTVRAFF. DNA for the CDR3: TGTGCCAGCAGTGAGGGGACAGTCCGGGCTTTCTTT.

The rearrangement links TRBV15 to TRBJ2-2, with D perhaps TRBD2 (6 bases). CDR1 is LNHNV, CDR2 YYDKDF, per germline (reference sequence). CDR3 size: 14 residues. Trimming took off 6 bases at V and 7 bases at J, with 15 bases between the two ends. CDR3 in DNA: TGTGCCACCAGAATGGGGAGGAGTCTCGGGGAGCTGTTTTTT. This sequence encodes CATRMGRSLGELFF.

This chain connects TRBV12-3 or TRBV12-4 to TRBJ1-2; TRBD1 is a possible D gene (6 bases). The V gene lost 5 bases and the J gene lost 8 bases, with 12 bases spanning the gap. The CDR3 runs 12 residues. CDR3 nucleotides: TGTGCCAGCAGTCAAGGACAGTTGGGCTACACCTTC. Protein: CASSQGQLGYTF.

The chain has TRBV5-1 and TRBJ2-3; D is possibly TRBD2 (6 bases). Trimming stripped 0 bases from V and 1 base from J, with 12 bases between. The germline V gene encodes CDR1 SGHRS and CDR2 YFSETQ. The CDR3 contains 16 residues. Here the CDR3 reads CASSLAWGGGTDTQYF. The CDR3 DNA sequence: TGCGCCAGCAGCTTGGCCTGGGGCGGGGGCACAGATACGCAGTATTTT.

The chain carries TRBV6-2 or TRBV6-3 and TRBJ2-1; 12 bases are a match to TRBD1. Per germline, CDR1 MNHEY and CDR2 SVGEGT. There are 17 residues in the CDR3. V lost 5 bases and J lost 0; bases outside the gene matches: 5. Here the CDR3 DNA reads TGTGCCAGCAGTCCCGGGACAGGGGGCGTCTCCTACAATGAGCAGTTCTTC. Its translation: CASSPGTGGVSYNEQFF.

The chain uses TRBV10-3 and TRBJ2-2; TRBD2 matches at 9 bases. V shed 0 bases and J 7 bases; nucleotides not matched to a gene: 12. The germline gives CDR1 ENHRY, CDR2 SYGVKD. This CDR3 contains 18 residues. CDR3 region: CAISESPKGGGAFGELFF. The CDR3 nucleotides read TGTGCCATCAGTGAGTCGCCCAAGGGCGGGGGGGCCTTCGGGGAGCTGTTTTTT.

The chain has TRBV19 and TRBJ2-1; 7 bases are shared with TRBD2. The V gene's germline CDR1 is LNHDA and CDR2 SQIVND (reference sequence). CDR3 length: 20 residues. Unmatched junction bases numbered 26, after V lost 6 bases and J lost 6 bases. For the CDR3, the DNA is TGTGCCAGTAGCCCCGACATGGGCAATCACCACAGCGGGATTAGCAATGAGCAGTTCTTC. Its translation: CASSPDMGNHHSGISNEQFF. Variable domain in full (rest from reference TRBV19 and TRBJ2-1): DGGITQSPKYLFRKEGQNVTLSCEQNLNHDAMYWYRQDPGQGLRLIYYSQIVNDFQKGDIAEGYSVSREKKESFPLTVTSAQKNPTAFYLCASSPDMGNHHSGISNEQFFGPGTRLTVL.

The rearrangement links TRBV6-5 to TRBJ2-7; TRBD2 agrees at 7 bases. V dropped 6 bases and J dropped 6; count of bases not matched to a gene: 5. CDR1 is MNHEY, CDR2 SVGAGI, per germline. The CDR3 extends over 12 amino acids. The CDR3 nucleotides are TGTGCCAGCAGACATCGGGGGGTCGAGCAGTACTTC. This translates into CASRHRGVEQYF.

Concerning this clone itself: Other DNA sequences of this sample code for an identical CDR3. This chain links TRBV27 with TRBJ2-7, with a weak D call TRBD1 (5 bases). The CDR3 length is 14 residues. Trimming removed 0 bases at V and 2 bases at J, with 8 bases between. Germline loops: CDR1 MNHEY, CDR2 SMNVEV (reference sequence). For the CDR3, the DNA is TGTGCCAGCAGTTTATCGCGACAGACCTACGAGCAGTACTTC. Translated: CASSLSRQTYEQYF.

This chain connects TRBV4-1 to TRBJ2-3, with D perhaps TRBD2 (5 bases). CDR1 and CDR2 from the germline V gene are MGHRA and YSYEKL. V was trimmed by 1 base and J by 6 bases, leaving 11 bases between them. This CDR3 comprises 14 residues. The CDR3 loop reads CASSQAEVGDTQYF. The CDR3 nucleotides read TGCGCCAGCAGCCAAGCGGAGGTAGGGGATACGCAGTATTTT.

The rearrangement links TRBV7-2 to TRBJ1-4; TRBD1 aligns across 12 bases. After removal of 5 bases from V and 2 bases from J, the junction contained 6 bases not matched to a gene. Per germline, CDR1 SGHTA and CDR2 FQGNSA. CDR3 length equals 17 residues. The CDR3: CASSPRGTGGTNEKLFF. The CDR3 DNA is TGTGCCAGCAGCCCACGTGGGACAGGGGGCACTAATGAAAAACTGTTTTTT. Full variable domain (rest looked up from reference TRBV7-2 and TRBJ1-4): GAGVSQSPSNKVTEKGKDVELRCDPISGHTALYWYRQSLGQGLEFLIYFQGNSAPDKSGLPSDRFSAERTGGSVSTLTIQRTQQEDSAVYLCASSPRGTGGTNEKLFFGSGTQLSVL.

The chain uses TRBV14 and TRBJ1-1; a weak D match, TRBD1 (5 bases). The V end lost 3 bases, the J end lost 1 base, and 9 bases lay between the germline ends. The germline V gene encodes CDR1 SGHDN and CDR2 FVKESK. The length of the CDR3 is 14 residues. The CDR3 reads CASSQPGRNTEAFF. The CDR3 DNA reads TGTGCCAGCAGCCAGCCAGGGCGGAACACTGAAGCTTTCTTT. Full variable domain (missing parts from reference TRBV14 and TRBJ1-1): EAGVTQFPSHSVIEKGQTVTLRCDPISGHDNLYWYRRVMGKEIKFLLHFVKESKQDESGMPNNRFLAERTGGTYSTLKVQPAELEDSGVYFCASSQPGRNTEAFFGQGTRLTVV.

The V and J genes are TRBV4-1 and TRBJ1-1, with D perhaps matching TRBD1 (5 bases). From germline, CDR1 is MGHRA and CDR2 YSYEKL. The V end was cut by 3 bases, the J end by 7 bases, with 15 bases between. The CDR3 contains 14 residues. The CDR3 coding sequence is TGCGCCAGCAGCCACATGGGTAGGACATTTGAAGCTTTCTTT. Translation: CASSHMGRTFEAFF.

In this sample, this clone turned up once. The V and J genes are TRBV5-6 and TRBJ1-4; 9 bases align to TRBD1. V lost 4 bases and J lost 0; bases outside the gene matches: 7. The CDR3 covers 17 residues. CDR1 is SGHDT and CDR2 is YYEEEE in the germline V gene. CDR3 residues: CASSTGTGRATNEKLFF. The CDR3 DNA reads TGTGCCAGCAGCACCGGGACAGGGAGGGCAACTAATGAAAAACTGTTTTTT.

The rearrangement joins TRBV7-2 to TRBJ2-1, with 7 bases that match TRBD2. The CDR3 contains 13 residues. Germline lookup yields CDR1 SGHTA and CDR2 FQGNSA. V lost 9 bases, J lost 3 bases, and 5 bases stayed unmatched. Here the CDR3 DNA reads TGTGCCAGTGAGCGGGGATACTACAATGAGCAGTTCTTC. As protein: CASERGYYNEQFF.

The gene calls are TRBV27 and TRBJ1-2, with a possible D match to TRBD1 (6 bases). CDR1 MNHEY and CDR2 SMNVEV come from the germline V gene (reference sequence). Trimming left V 8 bases short and J 4 bases short, with 17 bases between. CDR3 size: 14 residues. The CDR3 DNA follows: TGTGCCAGCGGATCGGGGGGCCCTATCTATGGCTACACCTTC. Amino acids: CASGSGGPIYGYTF.

The rearrangement uses TRBV19 and TRBJ1-5, with 7 positions matching TRBD1. The V gene end was trimmed by 7 bases and the J gene end by 14 bases; junction bases not matched to a gene: 14. Per germline, CDR1 LNHDA and CDR2 SQIVND (reference sequence). The length of the CDR3 is 13 residues. DNA for the CDR3: TGTGCCAGTAATGAGTTGGGACAGCAAAAGGAGCATTTT. Its protein product is CASNELGQQKEHF.

This clone has a handful of counts. V gene TRBV7-9 combines with J gene TRBJ2-3, with D maybe TRBD1 (5 bases). Between the trimmed V and J ends, which lost 11 bases and 6 bases, there was a span of 12 bases. Germline V lookup: CDR1 SEHNR, CDR2 FQNEAQ (reference sequence). The CDR3 sequence is 11 residues long. The CDR3 loop is CASGHSDTQYF. Written as DNA, the CDR3 is TGTGCCTCTGGACATTCGGATACGCAGTATTTT. Looking up the rest from reference TRBV7-9 and TRBJ2-3 gives the full variable domain: DTGVSQNPRHKITKRGQNVTFRCDPISEHNRLYWYRQTLGQGPEFLTYFQNEAQLEKSRLLSDRFSAERPKGSFSTLEIQRTEQGDSAMYLCASGHSDTQYFGPGTRLTVL.

V gene TRBV7-2 combines with J gene TRBJ2-1; TRBD2 matches 12 bases. CDR3 size: 17 residues. J lost 10 bases, V lost 5 bases, and 15 bases had no gene match. Germline values: CDR1 SGHTA, CDR2 FQGNSA. The CDR3 DNA follows: TGTGCCAGCAGCGCCACAGCTCCGGGACTAGCGGGCGTGGAGCAGTTCTTC. Protein product: CASSATAPGLAGVEQFF.

J is TRBJ2-2 and V is TRBV27; D is perhaps TRBD2 (7 bases). The V gene lost 2 bases and the J gene lost 6 bases, with 10 bases spanning the gap. Germline values: CDR1 MNHEY, CDR2 SMNVEV (reference sequence). The CDR3 spans 14 residues. The CDR3: CASSLGGAAGELFF. Written as DNA, the CDR3 is TGTGCCAGCAGTTTAGGGGGGGCAGCCGGGGAGCTGTTTTTT.